This TCR beta chain stems from a study of siplizumab effects on memory and regulatory T cells. TCR templates, approximately 100,000 per sample, were assayed. Method: immunoSEQ multiplex PCR; TCRdb's copy keeps in-frame clones and lacks some. The table includes approximately 60,000 clones, roughly 96% detected once. This CDR3 contains 14 residues. Per the germline V gene, CDR1 is MNHNS and CDR2 is SASEGT. V was shortened by 6 bases and J by 0 bases, with 9 bases between the two germline ends. The rearrangement uses TRBV6-1 and TRBJ1-3; D ambiguous. The TCR sequence derives from a human donor in good health. Sequenced material: naive CD8+ T cells sorted from blood. The CDR3 spells CASRTVGSGNTIYF. DNA of the CDR3: TGTGCCAGCAGGACGGTGGGCTCTGGAAACACCATATATTTT.